This T cell receptor beta chain was obtained from a study of T-cell reconstitution after alpha-beta-depleted transplantation in children. General study findings and limits: From newly produced T cells came most of the T-cell counts and diversity one year after transplant. Two months or so post-transplant, alpha-beta T cells reportedly derived from several hundred expanded graft clones.

V lost 3 bases, J lost 14 bases, and 17 bases lay in between. The CDR3 runs 13 residues. From germline, CDR1 is SNHLY and CDR2 FYNNEI. Molecular barcoding with unique molecular identifiers was used for the TCRbeta library. MiXCR was run by TCRdb on the PCR reads, yielding one entry per CDR3 protein. The sample lists almost 250,000 distinct CDR3 sequences; about 25% were seen once. As regards this clonotype: The antigen is not known.

Here the sequenced sample was PBMCs, taken before TCRalphabeta/CD19-depleted stem cell transplant. This sequence joins TRBV2 and TRBJ2-1; D is unclear. The TCR was taken from a girl aged 2 to 9 with Fanconi anemia, due to receive a stem cell transplant. The DNA for the CDR3 is TGTGCCAGCAGTGATGGGTTGGGGTACAGTAAGTTCTTC. Amino acid sequence: CASSDGLGYSKFF.